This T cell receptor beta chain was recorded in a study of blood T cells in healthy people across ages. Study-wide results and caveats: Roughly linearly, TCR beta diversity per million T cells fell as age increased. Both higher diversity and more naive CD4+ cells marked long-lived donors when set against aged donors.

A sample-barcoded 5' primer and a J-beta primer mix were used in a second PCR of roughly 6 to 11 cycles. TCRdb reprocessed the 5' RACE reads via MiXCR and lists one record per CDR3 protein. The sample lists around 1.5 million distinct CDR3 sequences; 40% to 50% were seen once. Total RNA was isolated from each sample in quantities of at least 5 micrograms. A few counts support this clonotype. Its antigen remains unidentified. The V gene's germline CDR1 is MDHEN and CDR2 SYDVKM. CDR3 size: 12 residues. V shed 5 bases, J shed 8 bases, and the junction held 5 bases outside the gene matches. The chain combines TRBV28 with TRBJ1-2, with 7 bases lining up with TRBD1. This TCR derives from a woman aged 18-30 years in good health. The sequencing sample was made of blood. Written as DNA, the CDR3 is TGTGCCAGCAGTGAGGGGGCTAGAGGCTACACCTTC. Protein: CASSEGARGYTF.